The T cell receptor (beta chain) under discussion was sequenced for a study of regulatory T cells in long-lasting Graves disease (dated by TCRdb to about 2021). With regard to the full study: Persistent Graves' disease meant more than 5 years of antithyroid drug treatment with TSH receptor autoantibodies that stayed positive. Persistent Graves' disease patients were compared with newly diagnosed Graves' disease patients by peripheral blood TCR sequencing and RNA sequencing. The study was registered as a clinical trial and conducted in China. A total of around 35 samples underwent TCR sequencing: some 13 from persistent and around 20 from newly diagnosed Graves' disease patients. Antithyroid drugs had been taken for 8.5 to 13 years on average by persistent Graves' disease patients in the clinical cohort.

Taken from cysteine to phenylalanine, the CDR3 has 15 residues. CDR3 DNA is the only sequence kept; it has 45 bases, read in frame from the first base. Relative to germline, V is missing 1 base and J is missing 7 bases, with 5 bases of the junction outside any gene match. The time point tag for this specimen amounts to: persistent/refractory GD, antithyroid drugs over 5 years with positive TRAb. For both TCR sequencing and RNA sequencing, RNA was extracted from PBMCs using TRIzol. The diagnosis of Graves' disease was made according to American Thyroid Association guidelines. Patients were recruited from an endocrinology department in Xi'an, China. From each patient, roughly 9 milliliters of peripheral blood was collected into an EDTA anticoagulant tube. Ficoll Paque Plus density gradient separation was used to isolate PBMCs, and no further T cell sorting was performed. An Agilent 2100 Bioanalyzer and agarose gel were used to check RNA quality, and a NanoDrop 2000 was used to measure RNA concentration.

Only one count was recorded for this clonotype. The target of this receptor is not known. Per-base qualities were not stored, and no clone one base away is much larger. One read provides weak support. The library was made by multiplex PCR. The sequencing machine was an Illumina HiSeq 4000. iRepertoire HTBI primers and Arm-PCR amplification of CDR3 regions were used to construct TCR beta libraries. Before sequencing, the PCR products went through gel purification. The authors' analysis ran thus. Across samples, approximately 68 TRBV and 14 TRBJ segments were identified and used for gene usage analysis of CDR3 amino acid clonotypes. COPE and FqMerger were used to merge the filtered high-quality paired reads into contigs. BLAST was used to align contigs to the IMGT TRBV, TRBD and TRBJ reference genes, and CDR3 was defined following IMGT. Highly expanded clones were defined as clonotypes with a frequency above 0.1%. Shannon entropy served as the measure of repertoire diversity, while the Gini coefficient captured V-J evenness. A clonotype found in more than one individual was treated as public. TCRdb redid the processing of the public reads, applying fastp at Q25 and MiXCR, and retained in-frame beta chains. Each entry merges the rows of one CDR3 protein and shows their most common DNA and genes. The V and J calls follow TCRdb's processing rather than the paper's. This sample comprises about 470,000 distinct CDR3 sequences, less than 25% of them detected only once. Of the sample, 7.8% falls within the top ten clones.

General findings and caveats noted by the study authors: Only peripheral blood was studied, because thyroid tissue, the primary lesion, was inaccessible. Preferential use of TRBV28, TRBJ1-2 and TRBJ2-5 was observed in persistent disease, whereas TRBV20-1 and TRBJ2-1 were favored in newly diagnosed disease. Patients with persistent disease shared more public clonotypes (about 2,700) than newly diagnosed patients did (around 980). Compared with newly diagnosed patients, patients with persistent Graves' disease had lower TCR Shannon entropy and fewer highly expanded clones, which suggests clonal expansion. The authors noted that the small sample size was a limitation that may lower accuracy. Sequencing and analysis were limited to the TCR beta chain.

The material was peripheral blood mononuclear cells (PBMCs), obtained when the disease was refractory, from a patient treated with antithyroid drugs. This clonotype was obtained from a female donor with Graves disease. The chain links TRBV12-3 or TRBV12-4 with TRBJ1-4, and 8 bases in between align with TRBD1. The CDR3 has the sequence CASSLEQGASEKLFF. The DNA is TGTGCCAGCAGTTTAGAGCAGGGGGCCAGTGAAAAACTGTTTTTT.